The 25 T cell receptor beta chains reported below all come from one sample, sequenced in a study of T cells in Graves' hyperthyroidism and ophthalmopathy. RNA transcripts yielded amplified TCR beta CDR3 regions. TCR CDR3 regions were first amplified by RT-PCR with HTBI primers. One entry per CDR3 protein, called by TCRdb with MiXCR from the multiplex PCR reads. The sample has about 350,000 distinct CDR3 sequences; roughly 15% are singletons. Sample: blood. The receptors derive from a woman aged 60 to 75 with Graves' ophthalmopathy.

V is TRBV7-9 and J is TRBJ2-2; 10 bases fit TRBD2. Germline CDR1 and CDR2: SEHNR and FQNEAQ (reference sequence). The ends lost 2 bases at V and 3 bases at J; junction bases unmatched: 6. The CDR3 runs 17 residues. The CDR3 loop is CASSLTSGTYYTGELFF. CDR3 DNA sequence: TGTGCCAGCAGCTTAACTAGCGGGACTTATTACACCGGGGAGCTGTTTTTT.

This clonotype has only a few counts. The chain uses TRBV9 and TRBJ2-1; D might be TRBD2 (6 bases). Trimming pared 4 bases from V and 8 bases from J, leaving 13 bases between. CDR3 length: 13 amino acids. Germline V gene sequence: CDR1 SGDLS, CDR2 YYNGEE. The CDR3 nucleotides read TGTGCCAGCAGCCTCCTCCCGGGAGATGAGCAGTTCTTC. Translating it yields CASSLLPGDEQFF. The complete variable domain, with remaining parts taken from reference TRBV9 and TRBJ2-1, reads DSGVTQTPKHLITATGQRVTLRCSPRSGDLSVYWYQQSLDQGLQFLIQYYNGEERAKGNILERFSAQQFPDLHSELNLSSLELGDSALYFCASSLLPGDEQFFGPGTRLTVL.

The chain combines TRBV6-1 with TRBJ2-7; tentative D call: TRBD2 (5 bases). CDR1 and CDR2 from the germline V gene are MNHNS and SASEGT. The CDR3 is 13 residues long. V lost 4 bases and J lost 7, with 14 bases in between. The CDR3 loop reads CASSVRVVEEQYF. Written as DNA, the CDR3 is TGTGCCAGCAGTGTGAGGGTGGTCGAAGAGCAGTACTTC.

This clonotype was counted ten times or more. V is TRBV28 and J is TRBJ2-5; the match to TRBD2 covers 8 bases. Trimming took 5 bases from V and 4 from J; bases not matched to a gene: 9. Germline-derived CDR1 and CDR2 are MDHEN and SYDVKM. CDR3 length: 15 residues. The CDR3 coding sequence is TGTGCCAGCAGTGAAACTAGCGGAACGTTAGAGACCCAGTACTTC. This translates into CASSETSGTLETQYF. The full variable domain, in which reference TRBV28 and TRBJ2-5 provide the parts outside the CDR3, is DVKVTQSSRYLVKRTGEKVFLECVQDMDHENMFWYRQDPGLGLRLIYFSYDVKMKEKGDIPEGYSVSREKKERFSLILESASTNQTSMYLCASSETSGTLETQYFGPGTRLLVL.

This clonotype has just a few counts. The rearrangement uses TRBV7-9 and TRBJ2-3; a possible D gene is TRBD2 (6 bases). Trimming left V 0 bases short and J 1 base short, with 20 bases between. CDR1 and CDR2 (germline): SEHNR, FQNEAQ (reference sequence). This CDR3 contains 19 residues. The CDR3 region has the DNA TGTGCCAGCAGCTTAGCCCTCGGAGGGATAGGGATGGGCACAGATACGCAGTATTTT. Encoded protein: CASSLALGGIGMGTDTQYF. Drawing the rest from reference TRBV7-9 and TRBJ2-3, the complete variable domain is DTGVSQNPRHKITKRGQNVTFRCDPISEHNRLYWYRQTLGQGPEFLTYFQNEAQLEKSRLLSDRFSAERPKGSFSTLEIQRTEQGDSAMYLCASSLALGGIGMGTDTQYFGPGTRLTVL.

This clonotype was counted at least ten times. The J gene is TRBJ2-1, the V gene TRBV5-1, with 9 bases lining up with TRBD2. CDR1 SGHRS and CDR2 YFSETQ come from the germline V gene. V shed 4 bases, J shed 5 bases, and the junction held 4 bases outside the gene matches. The CDR3 contains 14 residues. CDR3 bases: TGCGCCAGCAGCAGGGTAGCGGGAGACAATGAGCAGTTCTTC. Translating gives CASSRVAGDNEQFF.

This clonotype was counted many times. This chain connects TRBV7-9 to TRBJ2-1; TRBD1 might be the D (6 bases). The germline V gene encodes CDR1 SEHNR and CDR2 FQNEAQ (reference sequence). V lost 7 bases and J lost 9, with 16 bases in between. The CDR3 extends over 13 amino acids. CDR3 amino acids: CASTPGRGGEQFF. The CDR3 nucleotides are TGTGCCAGCACTCCCGGCAGGGGCGGTGAGCAGTTCTTC.

This clonotype occurred many times. The genes are TRBV2 and TRBJ2-3; possibly TRBD1 for D (5 bases). CDR1 is SNHLY and CDR2 is FYNNEI in the germline V gene. V was shortened by 4 bases and J by 2 bases, with 7 bases between the two germline ends. This CDR3 spans 13 amino acids. The CDR3 nucleotides are TGTGCCAGCAGTGCGGACAACACAGATACGCAGTATTTT. Its protein is CASSADNTDTQYF.

J is TRBJ2-1 and V is TRBV15, with 15 bases that match TRBD2. V dropped 3 bases and J dropped 6; count of bases not matched to a gene: 6. Germline V lookup: CDR1 LNHNV, CDR2 YYDKDF (reference sequence). The CDR3 is 17 amino acids. The CDR3 region has the DNA TGTGCCACCAGCAGCGGACTAGCGGGAGGGCCTGGCAATGAGCAGTTCTTC. This codes for CATSSGLAGGPGNEQFF.

This clonotype was seen at least ten times. The gene calls are TRBV28 and TRBJ1-1, with 8 bases fitting TRBD1. The CDR3 consists of 16 residues. Germline V gene data show CDR1 as MDHEN and CDR2 as SYDVKM. V trimming: 5 bases; J trimming: 1 base; junction bases outside the gene matches: 9. The CDR3, as DNA: TGTGCCAGCAGTGACGACAGGGGAGGTGGGAACACTGAAGCTTTCTTT. It is translated as CASSDDRGGGNTEAFF. Looking up the rest from reference TRBV28 and TRBJ1-1 gives the full variable domain: DVKVTQSSRYLVKRTGEKVFLECVQDMDHENMFWYRQDPGLGLRLIYFSYDVKMKEKGDIPEGYSVSREKKERFSLILESASTNQTSMYLCASSDDRGGGNTEAFFGQGTRLTVV.

This clonotype was counted at least ten times. The chain joins TRBV5-1 to TRBJ2-1; TRBD2 aligns across 10 bases. This CDR3 has 15 residues. The V segment lost 4 bases and the J segment 6 bases; nucleotides outside the gene matches: 7. From germline, CDR1 is SGHRS and CDR2 YFSETQ. CDR3 nucleotides: TGCGCCAGCAGCCCTATAGCGGGAGGCGGCAATGAGCAGTTCTTC. This sequence encodes CASSPIAGGGNEQFF.

The chain employs TRBV6-1 and TRBJ2-5; 7 positions match TRBD2. Germline loops: CDR1 MNHNS, CDR2 SASEGT. With V trimmed by 6 bases and J by 4 bases, 14 bases remained unmatched. The CDR3 totals 16 residues. This chain's CDR3 is CASRHPGGPAIETQYF. CDR3 bases: TGTGCCAGCAGACATCCGGGAGGCCCTGCGATAGAGACCCAGTACTTC.

There are many counts of this clonotype. The CDR3 bases are TGTGCCAGCAGCCCAACTAGCGGGGGTTACAATGAGCAGTTCTTC. Protein product: CASSPTSGGYNEQFF. The V gene is TRBV7-3, the J gene TRBJ2-1, with 11 bases fitting TRBD2. The trim removed 5 bases at V and 4 bases at J, leaving 4 bases unmatched. Germline assignment: CDR1 SGHTA and CDR2 FQGTGA. The CDR3 sequence is 15 residues long.

The chain combines TRBV20-1 with TRBJ2-7; no firm D call. The CDR3 is made up of 11 amino acids. CDR1 is DFQATT and CDR2 is SNEGSKA in the germline V gene (reference sequence). Trimming shortened V by 0 bases and J by 5 bases, and 5 bases separated the two germline ends. CDR3 region: CSARDYDEQYF. The CDR3 DNA follows: TGCAGTGCTAGAGATTACGACGAGCAGTACTTC.

This clonotype came up many times. The chain carries TRBV20-1 and TRBJ2-3; perhaps TRBD1 as D (7 bases). Germline V CDR1 and CDR2: DFQATT, SNEGSKA (reference sequence). The CDR3 is 14 amino acids. V was trimmed by 5 bases and J by 7 bases, leaving 19 bases between them. CDR3 amino acids: CSALGGGVRNTQYF. CDR3 nucleotides: TGCAGTGCTTTAGGGGGCGGGGTACGGAATACGCAGTATTTT.

Ten or more counts support this clonotype. V and J are TRBV29-1 and TRBJ2-1; possible D gene TRBD2, 5 bases. Trimming shortened V by 6 bases and J by 7 bases, and 10 bases separated the two germline ends. This CDR3 spans 11 amino acids. Per germline, CDR1 SQVTM and CDR2 ANQGSEA. The chain's CDR3 is CSVGLQNEQFF. For the CDR3, the DNA is TGCAGCGTCGGACTGCAAAATGAGCAGTTCTTC.

This clonotype was seen ten or more times. The rearrangement uses TRBV30 and TRBJ2-3; tentative D call: TRBD2 (6 bases). Germline V gene data show CDR1 as GTSNPN and CDR2 as SVGIG (reference sequence). This CDR3 comprises 13 residues. Trimming left V 1 base short and J 1 base short, with 6 bases between. DNA of the CDR3: TGTGCCTGGAGTGCTAGCGGCACAGATACGCAGTATTTT. Protein product: CAWSASGTDTQYF. The full variable domain, rest sourced from reference TRBV30 and TRBJ2-3, is SQTIHQWPATLVQPVGSPLSLECTVEGTSNPNLYWYRQAAGRGLQLLFYSVGIGQISSEVPQNLSASRPQDRQFILSSKKLLLSDSGFYLCAWSASGTDTQYFGPGTRLTVL.

This clonotype was seen many times. The DNA for the CDR3 is TGCGCCAGCAGCCCCGAAGAGTCAGGGGCCCAGTACTTC. Amino acid sequence: CASSPEESGAQYF. This chain links TRBV5-1 with TRBJ2-5; TRBD1 might be the D (6 bases). Germline CDR1 and CDR2: SGHRS and YFSETQ. V was pared by 4 bases and J by 9 bases, with 16 bases between. This CDR3 comprises 13 residues.

This clonotype was counted at least ten times. This chain joins TRBV2 and TRBJ2-3, with TRBD2 matching over 12 bases. CDR3 size: 14 residues. Germline values: CDR1 SNHLY, CDR2 FYNNEI. The V and J ends lost 8 bases and 7 bases, in that order; junction bases with no gene match: 7. CDR3 coding DNA: TGTGCCAGCCGTCTAGCGGGAGGGCCCAATACGCAGTATTTT. Protein sequence: CASRLAGGPNTQYF.

This clonotype turned up a few times. The chain joins TRBV20-1 to TRBJ2-5; 7 nucleotides line up with TRBD2. V gave up 5 bases and J gave up 13 bases; unmatched junction bases: 10. The CDR3 runs to 11 residues. CDR1 and CDR2 (germline): DFQATT, SNEGSKA (reference sequence). The chain's CDR3 is CSALLREQTYF. For the CDR3, the DNA is TGCAGTGCTCTCCTGCGGGAGCAGACGTACTTC.

This clonotype has only a few counts. The CDR3 spells CSARYNYPNEQFF. The CDR3 DNA follows: TGCAGTGCTAGATATAACTACCCGAATGAGCAGTTCTTC. V gene TRBV20-1 combines with J gene TRBJ2-1, with D unresolved. The germline V gene has CDR1 DFQATT and CDR2 SNEGSKA (reference sequence). Trimming pared 2 bases from V and 7 bases from J, leaving 12 bases between. The CDR3 totals 13 residues.

Ten or more counts support this clonotype. The chain is built from TRBV10-3 and TRBJ2-3; D ambiguous. Deletions cut 6 bases from V and 1 base from J, with 8 bases between. CDR3 length equals 13 residues. Germline V lookup: CDR1 ENHRY, CDR2 SYGVKD. CDR3: CAIRAKGTDTQYF. Written as DNA, the CDR3 is TGTGCCATCAGGGCAAAGGGCACAGATACGCAGTATTTT.

The J gene is TRBJ2-3, the V gene TRBV27, with a possible D match to TRBD1 (7 bases). The V end was cut by 1 base, the J end by 0 bases, with 17 bases between. Germline assignment: CDR1 MNHEY and CDR2 SMNVEV (reference sequence). This CDR3 comprises 18 residues. The CDR3, as DNA: TGTGCCAGCAGTTTATTCAGGGGGTCCGGGACTAGCACAGATACGCAGTATTTT. Translated, it gives CASSLFRGSGTSTDTQYF.

This clonotype was seen a handful of times. This rearrangement joins TRBV11-2 to TRBJ2-1; D is possibly TRBD2 (5 bases). Trimming took off 1 base at V and 10 bases at J, with 8 bases between the two ends. The CDR3 runs 12 residues. Germline CDR1 is SGHAT and CDR2 is FQNNGV. This CDR3 is CASSLGAVEQFF. The CDR3 DNA reads TGTGCCAGCAGCTTAGGAGCGGTGGAGCAGTTCTTC.

This clonotype turned up a few times. The DNA for the CDR3 is TGTGCCAGCTCACCACCGAATGGGCGGGAGCAGTTCTTC. Its protein is CASSPPNGREQFF. The rearrangement joins TRBV18 to TRBJ2-1; D gene uncertain. The length of the CDR3 is 13 residues. V lost 0 bases and J lost 10, with 10 bases in between. Germline assignment: CDR1 KGHSH and CDR2 LQKENI.